Here is one T cell receptor beta chain with its context. Its antigen is not identified. This sample was taken from a study of cytomegalovirus exposure and HLA in healthy donors. The protocol was immunoSEQ multiplex PCR, while the TCRdb copy is restricted to in-frame clones and leaves out a portion. The data hold 65,000 to 95,000 clones, with roughly 93% observed a single time. Study-wide findings and caveats: Specificity for CMV antigens was confirmed in vitro for three of the CMV-associated chains.

V was cut by 6 bases and J by 2 bases, with 17 bases left in between. Germline V CDR1 and CDR2: LNHDA, SQIVND (reference sequence). This CDR3 comprises 15 residues. The sample comprised PBMCs. V is TRBV19 and J is TRBJ2-7, with a tentative D call TRBD2 (5 bases). This clonotype was obtained from a woman in her twenties or thirties in good health and CMV-seronegative. This CDR3 is CASSPPGFHTYEQYF. Written as DNA, the CDR3 is TGTGCCAGTAGCCCTCCGGGATTCCATACCTACGAGCAGTACTTC.